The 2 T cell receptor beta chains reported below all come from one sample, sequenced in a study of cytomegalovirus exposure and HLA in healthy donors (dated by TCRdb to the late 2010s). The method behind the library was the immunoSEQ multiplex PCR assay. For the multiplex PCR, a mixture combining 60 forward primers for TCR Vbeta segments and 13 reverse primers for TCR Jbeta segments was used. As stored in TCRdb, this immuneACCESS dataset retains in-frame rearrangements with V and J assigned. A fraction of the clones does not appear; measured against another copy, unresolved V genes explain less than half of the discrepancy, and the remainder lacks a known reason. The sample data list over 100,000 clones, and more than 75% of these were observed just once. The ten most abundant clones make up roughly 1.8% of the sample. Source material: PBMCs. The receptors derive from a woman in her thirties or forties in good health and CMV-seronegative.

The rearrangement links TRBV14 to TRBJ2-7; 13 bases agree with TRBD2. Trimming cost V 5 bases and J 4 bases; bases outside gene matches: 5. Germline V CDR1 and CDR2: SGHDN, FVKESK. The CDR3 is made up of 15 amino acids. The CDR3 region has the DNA TGTGCCAGCAGCAGGACTAGCGGGAGCTATTACGAGCAGTACTTC. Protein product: CASSRTSGSYYEQYF.

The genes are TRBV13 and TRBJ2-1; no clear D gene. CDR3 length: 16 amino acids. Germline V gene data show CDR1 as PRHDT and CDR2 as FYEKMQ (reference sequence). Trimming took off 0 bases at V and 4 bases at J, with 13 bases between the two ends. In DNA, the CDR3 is TGTGCCAGCAGCTTAGGCCTCAGTTCCCAATACAATGAGCAGTTCTTC. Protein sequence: CASSLGLSSQYNEQFF.